This T cell receptor beta chain was identified in a study of vaccination effects on CD4 cells after COVID-19. Overall study context: Two doses of BNT162b2 or mRNA-1273 vaccine were administered to participants. Regarding the study as a whole: The authors studied few convalescent patients and collected no early post-infection timepoints.

Turning to this clone: Its specificity is not known.

Antigen-specific CD4+ T cells were first expanded with viral peptide pools by the ViraFEST assay and only then sequenced. Subsequent to ten to eleven days of culture, CD4+ T cells were isolated. The study found no prior SARS-CoV-2 infection in the vaccine recipients, who tested negative for nucleocapsid antibodies. For each well, two million PBMC were cultured with about 10 IU/ml IL-2 and roughly 9.2 ug/ml peptides. Half-medium changes using IL-2 medium occurred on days 3 and 7. Looked up from germline, CDR1 is SGDLS and CDR2 is YYNGEE. The CDR3 extends over 14 amino acids. Trimming cost V 0 bases and J 7 bases, with 10 bases left between them. The assay was immunoSEQ multiplex PCR, and TCRdb's table has in-frame clones only and misses some. The sample holds nearly 35,000 clones, around 73% seen once.

This clonotype was obtained from a human donor who received a COVID-19 vaccine. The chain couples TRBV9 to TRBJ2-2; D ambiguous. The sample here was CD4+ T cells from PBMCs cultured with HCoV-OC43 spike peptides, taken before COVID-19 vaccination. Subset in this sample: HCoV-OC43 spike overlapping peptide pool stimulation. CDR3 region: CASSVVRVGGELFF. The CDR3 DNA sequence: TGTGCCAGCAGCGTAGTAAGGGTGGGCGGGGAGCTGTTTTTT.